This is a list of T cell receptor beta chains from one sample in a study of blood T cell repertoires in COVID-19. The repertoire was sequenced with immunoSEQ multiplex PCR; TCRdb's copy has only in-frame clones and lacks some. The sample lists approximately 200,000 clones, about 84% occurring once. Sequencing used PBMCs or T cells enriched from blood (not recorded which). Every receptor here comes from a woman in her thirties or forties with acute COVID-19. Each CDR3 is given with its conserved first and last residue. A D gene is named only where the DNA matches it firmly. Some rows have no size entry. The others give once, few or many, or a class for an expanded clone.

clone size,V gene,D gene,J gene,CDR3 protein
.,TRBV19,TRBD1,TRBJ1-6,CATRGTAHSPLHF
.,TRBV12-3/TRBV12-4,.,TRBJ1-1,CASSLYRSEAFF
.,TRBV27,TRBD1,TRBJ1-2,CASSLVGGSLDGYTF
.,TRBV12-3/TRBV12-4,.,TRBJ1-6,CASSLSQDSPLHF
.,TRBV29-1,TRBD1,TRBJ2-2,CSVGQGATGELFF
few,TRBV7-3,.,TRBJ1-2,CASSLKGAYGYTF
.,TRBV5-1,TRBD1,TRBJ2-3,CASSLEGQGHTDTQYF
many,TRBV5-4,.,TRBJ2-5,CASSFGREGKTQYF
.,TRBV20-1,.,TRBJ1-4,CSASTNEKLFF
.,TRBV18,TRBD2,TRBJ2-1,CASSPLGTGLAGGPQFF
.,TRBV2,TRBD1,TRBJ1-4,CAIGTVHEKLFF
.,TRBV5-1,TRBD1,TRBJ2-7,CASSTTGGSYEQYF
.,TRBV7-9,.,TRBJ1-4,CASSLNRATNEKLFF
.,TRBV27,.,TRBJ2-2,CASSLRIGLGELFF